The T cell receptor beta chain under discussion was sequenced for a study of cytomegalovirus exposure and HLA in healthy donors. PCR involved 60 Vbeta and 13 Jbeta primers. Measured with immunoSEQ multiplex PCR; TCRdb has only the in-frame clones, and not every one. Of about 76,000 clones in the sample, 65% to 75% were seen once. This TCR was recovered from a woman in her forties in good health and CMV-seropositive. Sequenced material: PBMCs.

CDR3 nucleotide sequence: TGCGCCAGCAGCCAAGGACTAGCGGGGGTGTTTATGGGAGAGACCCAGTACTTC. Amino acids: CASSQGLAGVFMGETQYF. V gene TRBV4-1 combines with J gene TRBJ2-5, with 12 bases fitting TRBD2. Trimming removed 1 base from V and 4 bases from J; junction bases left unmatched: 10. The CDR3 has 18 residues. Germline CDR1 and CDR2: MGHRA and YSYEKL.